This T cell receptor (beta chain) was retrieved from a study of blood T cell repertoires in COVID-19. At the level of the study: Material from acute and convalescent COVID-19 was sourced from the United States, Italy and Spain. PBMCs, B-cell-depleted T cells, or T cells provided the cDNA or gDNA that made up the material.

As originally analysed: How many nucleated cells were present was estimated from reference gene primer amplification. Using immunoSEQ multiplex PCR, the repertoire was profiled, and TCRdb retains in-frame clones only, with some absent. The V and J calls and clone size come from that table; D and trimming were worked out from the DNA. The sample includes about 310,000 clones, around 86% of them seen just once. The sample was peripheral blood. The receptor was isolated from a man between 45 and 60 years old with active or convalescent COVID-19.

The chain's CDR3 is CAWSVTTYNSPLHF. CDR3 in DNA: TGTGCCTGGAGTGTGACAACTTATAATTCACCCCTCCACTTT. J is TRBJ1-6 and V is TRBV30, with D hard to call. The germline CDR1 and CDR2 sequences are GTSNPN and SVGIG (reference sequence). V dropped 0 bases and J dropped 4 bases, with 7 bases sitting between them. CDR3 length: 14 amino acids.